This T cell receptor beta chain was profiled in a study of cytomegalovirus exposure and HLA in healthy donors. Study-level findings and limits: Roughly uniform sequencing depth across donors was assumed, possibly incorrectly. In a later analysis, at a false discovery rate of 0.05, about 15,000 TCR beta sequences were associated with HLA alleles.

The PCR employed 60 Vbeta primers together with 13 Jbeta primers. Clones were read by immunoSEQ multiplex PCR, and TCRdb kept only the in-frame ones, dropping some. Among 150,000 or so clones listed, approximately 83% were seen once. In germline, CDR1 is MNHEY, CDR2 SVGAGI. The CDR3 consists of 12 residues. The germline V and J ends were trimmed by 4 bases and 2 bases, with 6 bases remaining between them. A note on this clone: Its antigen is not known.

The sequenced sample was PBMCs. The sequence was obtained from a male donor in good health and CMV-seronegative. The V gene is TRBV6-5, the J gene TRBJ2-7, with D hard to call. CDR3 loop: CASSSTPYEQYF. The CDR3 nucleotides are TGTGCCAGCAGTTCGACACCCTACGAGCAGTACTTC.